Listed below are T cell receptor beta chains from one sample, sequenced in a study of CD8 T cells in ankylosing spondylitis. Via MiXCR, TCRdb re-called the 5' RACE reads, giving one row per CDR3 protein. The table records fewer than 200,000 distinct CDR3 sequences, about 20% of them present only once. The sequenced material came from blood, either unsorted or a sorted T cell fraction (not recorded which). Receptors originate from a male donor between 5 and 29 years old with ankylosing spondylitis or in good health (not recorded which). Each CDR3 is given with its conserved first and last residue. D genes are given only for firm matches. A clone size is listed for some rows: how often the clone was seen (once, few, many), or a class if it is expanded.

>TRBJ2-5|many|NA|TRBV20-1
CSASGGEGVETQYF
TGCAGTGCTAGCGGGGGCGAAGGCGTAGAGACCCAGTACTTC
>TRBJ1-1|many|NA|TRBV5-1
CASSWRATGWSDTEAFF
TGCGCCAGCAGCTGGCGAGCAACAGGGTGGAGTGACACTGAAGCTTTCTTT
>TRBJ2-5|NA|NA|TRBV29-1
CSVATVVGETQYF
TGCAGCGTTGCTACCGTGGTGGGAGAGACCCAGTACTTC
>TRBJ2-1|once|NA|TRBV20-1
CSARPIGNEQFF
TGCAGTGCTAGACCCATCGGGAATGAGCAGTTCTTC
>TRBJ2-6|NA|TRBD1|TRBV3-1
CASSRPSGTGFSGANVLTF
TGTGCCAGCAGCCGACCCTCCGGGACAGGATTCTCTGGGGCCAACGTCCTGACTTTC
>TRBJ2-3|many|TRBD1|TRBV29-1
CSVEGTGGSTQYF
TGCAGCGTTGAAGGGACAGGGGGGTCGACGCAGTATTTT
>TRBJ2-7|many|NA|TRBV4-2
CASSQDSEQYF
TGTGCCAGCAGCCAAGACTCCGAGCAGTACTTC
>TRBJ2-1|many|NA|TRBV3-1
CASSHLVRRDSNEQFF
TGTGCCAGCAGCCACCTCGTAAGGCGGGACTCCAATGAGCAGTTCTTC
>TRBJ2-1|NA|TRBD2|TRBV5-1
CASSSGLARGNEQFF
TGCGCCAGCAGCTCCGGACTAGCGAGGGGCAATGAGCAGTTCTTC
>TRBJ2-3|many|NA|TRBV27
CASSLLGEEEDTQYF
TGTGCCAGCAGCCTGCTTGGGGAAGAGGAAGATACGCAGTATTTT
>TRBJ2-7|many|NA|TRBV5-4
CASSLDGDEQYF
TGTGCCAGCAGCTTGGACGGGGACGAGCAGTACTTC
>TRBJ1-2|many|TRBD1|TRBV9
CASSSTGASGYGYTF
TGTGCCAGCAGCTCGACAGGGGCGAGTGGCTATGGCTACACCTTC
>TRBJ2-7|few|TRBD2|TRBV4-2
CASRPKAGVVYEQYF
TGTGCCAGCAGGCCAAAAGCGGGAGTTGTCTACGAGCAGTACTTC
>TRBJ2-2|NA|TRBD1|TRBV6-5
CASSYRQGLVTGELFF
TGTGCCAGCAGTTATCGACAGGGATTGGTCACCGGGGAGCTGTTTTTT
>TRBJ2-1|many|TRBD1|TRBV7-8
CASTQLQGNEQFF
TGTGCCAGCACCCAACTACAGGGGAATGAGCAGTTCTTC
>TRBJ1-1|many|NA|TRBV29-1
CSASVGFNTEAFF
TGCAGCGCATCTGTCGGGTTTAACACTGAAGCTTTCTTT
>TRBJ2-1|NA|TRBD2|TRBV14
CASSQGLAGANNEQFF
TGTGCCAGCAGCCAAGGACTAGCGGGAGCAAACAATGAGCAGTTCTTC
>TRBJ2-2|many|NA|TRBV5-1
CASSSYANTGELFF
TGCGCCAGCAGCTCGTACGCGAACACCGGGGAGCTGTTTTTT
>TRBJ2-1|many|NA|TRBV12-3/TRBV12-4
CASSLREYNEQFF
TGTGCCAGCAGTTTGAGAGAGTACAATGAGCAGTTCTTC
>TRBJ1-3|many|NA|TRBV9
CASSVLDSHLGNTIYF
TGTGCCAGCAGCGTACTTGACAGCCACCTTGGAAACACCATATATTTT
>TRBJ2-4|few|TRBD2|TRBV20-1
CSAFSGSFSNIQYF
TGCAGTGCCTTTAGCGGGAGTTTTAGCAACATTCAGTACTTC
>TRBJ2-4|many|NA|TRBV7-9
CASSGTSAKNIQYF
TGTGCCAGCAGCGGGACCTCAGCCAAAAACATTCAGTACTTC
>TRBJ1-2|NA|NA|TRBV7-2
CASSSTAWDGYGYTF
TGTGCCAGCAGCTCAACTGCATGGGACGGCTATGGCTACACCTTC
>TRBJ2-1|NA|NA|TRBV7-8
CASSLLSPGPTEQFF
TGTGCCAGCAGCTTACTCAGCCCCGGTCCCACTGAGCAGTTCTTC
>TRBJ2-5|many|TRBD2|TRBV12-3/TRBV12-4
CASSLEGGLAGGETQYF
TGTGCCAGCAGTTTAGAGGGCGGACTAGCGGGAGGTGAGACCCAGTACTTC
>TRBJ2-4|many|NA|TRBV5-6
CASSLEQGSGLSIQYF
TGTGCCAGCAGCTTGGAACAGGGCTCGGGGCTGAGCATTCAGTACTTC
>TRBJ2-3|many|TRBD2|TRBV5-1
CASSLPGTSPSTDTQYF
TGCGCCAGCAGCCTCCCCGGGACTAGCCCGTCCACAGATACGCAGTATTTT
>TRBJ1-5|many|NA|TRBV10-3
CAISGKGGYSNQPQHF
TGTGCCATCAGTGGAAAAGGAGGATATAGCAATCAGCCCCAGCATTTT
>TRBJ1-5|many|NA|TRBV19
CASSPRPQHF
TGTGCCAGTAGTCCCAGGCCCCAGCATTTT
>TRBJ2-1|NA|NA|TRBV27
CASSFRSTHNEQFF
TGTGCCAGCAGCTTCCGTTCTACCCACAATGAGCAGTTCTTC
>TRBJ2-3|many|NA|TRBV20-1
CSAQPGTGFSTDTQYF
TGCAGTGCACAGCCTGGGACCGGTTTCAGCACAGATACGCAGTATTTT
>TRBJ2-3|many|NA|TRBV11-2
CASSLDRQGWGTDTQYF
TGTGCCAGCAGCTTAGATAGGCAGGGGTGGGGGACAGATACGCAGTATTTT
>TRBJ2-7|NA|NA|TRBV10-3
CAISEFRDREQYF
TGTGCCATCAGTGAGTTCCGGGACCGAGAGCAGTACTTC